This TCR beta chain originates from a study of T cells after yellow fever vaccination. The study's findings and limits: Weaker overall, the secondary response nonetheless peaked faster (day 5 versus 15). Booster sampling recovered most clones from primary vaccination (nearly 98% CD4, around 88% CD8).

In making TCR cDNA, 5'RACE template switching added a universal primer site and UMIs to it. TCRdb re-derived calls from the 5' RACE reads in MiXCR, one entry per CDR3 protein. Found here are roughly 74,000 distinct CDR3 sequences, approximately 7% of them singletons; the top ten hold 30% to 45%. Concerning this clonotype: The antigen is undetermined.

This sample comprised CD8+ T cells sorted from PBMCs, obtained about 5 days after the first yellow fever vaccination. The source of this sequence is a young man who received the YFV17D yellow fever vaccine.

CDR3 sequence reads: CASKTGSISYNEQFF. Here the CDR3 DNA reads TGTGCCAGCAAGACGGGGTCGATCTCCTACAATGAGCAGTTCTTC. The genes are TRBV27 and TRBJ2-1; D possibly corresponds to TRBD2 (5 bases). Germline assignment: CDR1 MNHEY and CDR2 SMNVEV (reference sequence). V lost 7 bases and J lost 0, with 13 bases in between. This CDR3 is built from 15 residues.